Listed below are T cell receptor beta chains from one sample, sequenced in a study of blood T cell repertoires in COVID-19. Some clones are missing from TCRdb's copy, which holds only in-frame ones; the method was immunoSEQ multiplex PCR. Found here are just over 300,000 clones, approximately 86% of them singletons; the top ten hold around 9%. The sequencing sample was made of PBMCs or T cells enriched from blood (not recorded which). Receptors were obtained from a woman aged 18-30 years who had recovered from COVID-19. Each CDR3 is given without its conserved first and last residue. Only part of the rows carry a size: once, few, many, or a class if the clone is expanded.

clone size: NA; V gene: TRBV4-1; J gene: TRBJ1-2; CDR3 protein: ASSHTGRYGYT
clone size: NA; V gene: TRBV20-1; J gene: TRBJ1-5; CDR3 protein: SASRGIWSNQPQH
clone size: NA; V gene: TRBV9; J gene: TRBJ2-5; CDR3 protein: ASSVTHSQETQY
clone size: NA; V gene: TRBV28; J gene: TRBJ1-1; CDR3 protein: ASSFYSSVTDTEAF
clone size: NA; V gene: TRBV19; J gene: TRBJ1-1; CDR3 protein: ASRSGYSEAF
clone size: NA; V gene: TRBV11-3; J gene: TRBJ2-5; CDR3 protein: ASSPSGRGADNYQETQY
clone size: NA; V gene: TRBV7-6; J gene: TRBJ2-7; CDR3 protein: ASSFEAGGPGEQY
clone size: NA; V gene: TRBV24-1; J gene: TRBJ2-2; CDR3 protein: ATSDPTGPTGELF
clone size: NA; V gene: TRBV27; J gene: TRBJ2-7; CDR3 protein: ASRLDRGYEQY
clone size: NA; V gene: TRBV4-1; J gene: TRBJ1-1; CDR3 protein: ASSQVDRQGEAF
clone size: NA; V gene: TRBV6-5; J gene: TRBJ2-7; CDR3 protein: ASSFPGLNEQY
clone size: NA; V gene: TRBV5-6; J gene: TRBJ1-2; CDR3 protein: ASSPTPTSNYGYT
clone size: NA; V gene: TRBV7-9; J gene: TRBJ2-1; CDR3 protein: ASSSRPQGASNEQF
clone size: once; V gene: TRBV4-1; J gene: TRBJ1-6; CDR3 protein: ASSLQEESSYNSPLH
clone size: NA; V gene: TRBV11-2; J gene: TRBJ2-5; CDR3 protein: ASSLLAAQY
clone size: NA; V gene: TRBV7-9; J gene: TRBJ1-1; CDR3 protein: ASSTRTGEGDEAF
clone size: NA; V gene: TRBV11-2; J gene: TRBJ1-1; CDR3 protein: ASSLDSTPF
clone size: NA; V gene: TRBV7-2; J gene: TRBJ2-7; CDR3 protein: ASSTQAGLAGAYEQY
clone size: NA; V gene: TRBV20-1; J gene: TRBJ1-2; CDR3 protein: KPGFGRGYT
clone size: NA; V gene: TRBV28; J gene: TRBJ1-1; CDR3 protein: ASSLLLGGMGTEAF
clone size: once; V gene: TRBV5-1; J gene: TRBJ1-4; CDR3 protein: ASSSGQGEEKLF
clone size: once; V gene: TRBV28; J gene: TRBJ2-5; CDR3 protein: ASSHRGGAETQY
clone size: once; V gene: TRBV7-9; J gene: TRBJ2-1; CDR3 protein: ASSLGRSTYNEQF
clone size: NA; V gene: TRBV6-5; J gene: TRBJ2-7; CDR3 protein: ASSPTGGGEQY
clone size: NA; V gene: TRBV7-9; J gene: TRBJ1-2; CDR3 protein: ASSFQTGGHHGYT
clone size: NA; V gene: TRBV5-6; J gene: TRBJ1-2; CDR3 protein: ASSLRGYGYT
clone size: NA; V gene: TRBV3-1/TRBV3-2; J gene: TRBJ2-5; CDR3 protein: ASSQAEGGTGQETQY
clone size: NA; V gene: TRBV7-9; J gene: TRBJ1-2; CDR3 protein: ASSPWDSLEVYGYT
clone size: NA; V gene: TRBV9; J gene: TRBJ1-3; CDR3 protein: ASSRNINSGNTIY
clone size: NA; V gene: TRBV19; J gene: TRBJ1-2; CDR3 protein: ASSIDIYGYT
clone size: NA; V gene: TRBV5-4; J gene: TRBJ2-1; CDR3 protein: ASTRERYNEQF